Listed below are T cell receptor beta chains from one sample, sequenced in a study of blood T cell repertoires in COVID-19. TCRdb keeps only in-frame clones here, not all; method: immunoSEQ multiplex PCR. The profile shows about 100,000 clones, 90% to 95% of them singletons. The specimen was peripheral blood. The origin of the receptors is a man in his fifties or sixties with active COVID-19. Each CDR3 is given with its conserved first and last residue. Fields, in order: V gene, J gene, D gene, CDR3 protein. A D gene is named only where the DNA matches it firmly.

V: TRBV19
J: TRBJ2-2
D: TRBD2
CDR3: CASRLAGSTGELFF

V: TRBV27
J: TRBJ1-1
D: -
CDR3: CASSWTEGTEAFF

V: TRBV29-1
J: TRBJ2-1
D: -
CDR3: CSVDGVGNEQFF

V: TRBV18
J: TRBJ2-5
D: -
CDR3: CASSGQRAEETQYF

V: TRBV6-5
J: TRBJ1-6
D: TRBD1
CDR3: CASSYSRDSGSPLHF

V: TRBV4-2
J: TRBJ2-3
D: TRBD2
CDR3: CASSQVRTSGTDTQYF

V: TRBV5-1
J: TRBJ2-5
D: TRBD1
CDR3: CASSQFRGQGQETQYF

V: TRBV11-2
J: TRBJ1-3
D: TRBD1
CDR3: CASSSGQGDSGNTIYF

V: TRBV15
J: TRBJ1-2
D: -
CDR3: CATSAYPGYGYTF

V: TRBV11-2
J: TRBJ2-1
D: -
CDR3: CASSLDPPAGEQFF

V: TRBV10-3
J: TRBJ2-1
D: -
CDR3: CAITQGLYNEQFF

V: TRBV4-1
J: TRBJ1-3
D: -
CDR3: CASSQKDPGVVSGNTIYF

V: TRBV19
J: TRBJ1-2
D: TRBD1
CDR3: CATSTGGFGYTF

V: TRBV5-1
J: TRBJ2-3
D: -
CDR3: CASSLGGTHGTDTQYF

V: TRBV3-1/TRBV3-2
J: TRBJ2-1
D: TRBD2
CDR3: CATQRGGYNEQFF

V: TRBV7-2
J: TRBJ2-3
D: -
CDR3: CASSLELASYTDTQYF

V: TRBV24-1
J: TRBJ2-3
D: TRBD2
CDR3: CATSLVRESTDTQYF